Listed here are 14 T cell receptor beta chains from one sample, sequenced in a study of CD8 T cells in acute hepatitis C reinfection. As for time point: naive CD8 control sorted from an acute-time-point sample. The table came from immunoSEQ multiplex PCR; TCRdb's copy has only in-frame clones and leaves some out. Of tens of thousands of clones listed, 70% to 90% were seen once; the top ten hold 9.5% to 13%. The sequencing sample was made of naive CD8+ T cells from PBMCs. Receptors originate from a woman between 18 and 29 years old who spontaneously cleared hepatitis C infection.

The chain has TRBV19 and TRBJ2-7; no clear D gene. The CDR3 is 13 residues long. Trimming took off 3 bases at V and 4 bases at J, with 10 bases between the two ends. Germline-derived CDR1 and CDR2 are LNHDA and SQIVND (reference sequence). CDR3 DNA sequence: TGTGCCAGTAGTATTAGAGCTTTGTACGAGCAGTACTTC. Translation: CASSIRALYEQYF.

CDR3 sequence (DNA): TGTGCCAGCAGCTTAGAGGGTTTTTACCTCGACTACGAGCAGTACTTC. This gives the protein CASSLEGFYLDYEQYF. The chain couples TRBV7-9 to TRBJ2-7; D not certain. Trimming left V 1 base short and J 3 bases short, with 16 bases between. Germline V gene lookup returns CDR1 SEHNR and CDR2 FQNEAQ (reference sequence). The CDR3 contains 16 residues.

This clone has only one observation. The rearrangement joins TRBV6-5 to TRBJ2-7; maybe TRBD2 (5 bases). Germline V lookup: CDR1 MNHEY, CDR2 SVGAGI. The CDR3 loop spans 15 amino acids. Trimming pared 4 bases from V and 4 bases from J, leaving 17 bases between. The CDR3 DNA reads TGTGCCAGCAGTTTCGGACGGGGTAGGTCGTACGAGCAGTACTTC. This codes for CASSFGRGRSYEQYF.

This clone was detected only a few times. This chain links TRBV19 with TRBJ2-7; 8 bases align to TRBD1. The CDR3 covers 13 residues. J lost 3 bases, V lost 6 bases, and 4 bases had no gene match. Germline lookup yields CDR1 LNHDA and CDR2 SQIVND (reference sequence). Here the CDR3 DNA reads TGTGCCAGTAGCCAGGGGGCGAGCTACGAGCAGTACTTC. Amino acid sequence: CASSQGASYEQYF.

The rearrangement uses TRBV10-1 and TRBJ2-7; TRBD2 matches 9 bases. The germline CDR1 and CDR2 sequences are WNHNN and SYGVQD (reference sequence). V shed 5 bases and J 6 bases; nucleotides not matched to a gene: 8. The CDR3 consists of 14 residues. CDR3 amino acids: CASSMTSGPGEQYF. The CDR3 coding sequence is TGCGCCAGCAGTATGACTAGCGGTCCTGGCGAGCAGTACTTC.

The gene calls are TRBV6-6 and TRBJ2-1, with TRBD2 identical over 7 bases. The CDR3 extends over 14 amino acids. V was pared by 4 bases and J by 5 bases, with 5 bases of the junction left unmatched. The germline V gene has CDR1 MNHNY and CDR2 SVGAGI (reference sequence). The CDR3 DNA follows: TGTGCCAGCAGTTCGAGCGGGACCGACAATGAGCAGTTCTTC. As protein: CASSSSGTDNEQFF.

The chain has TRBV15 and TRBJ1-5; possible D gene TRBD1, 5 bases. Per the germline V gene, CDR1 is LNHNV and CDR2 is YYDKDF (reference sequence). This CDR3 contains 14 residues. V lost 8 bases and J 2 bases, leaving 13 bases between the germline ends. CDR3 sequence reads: CATRAGRGNQPQHF. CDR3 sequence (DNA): TGTGCCACCCGGGCAGGGCGGGGCAATCAGCCCCAGCATTTT. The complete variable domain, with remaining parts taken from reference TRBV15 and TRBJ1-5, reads DAMVIQNPRYQVTQFGKPVTLSCSQTLNHNVMYWYQQKSSQAPKLLFHYYDKDFNNEADTPDNFQSRRPNTSFCFLDIRSPGLGDTAMYLCATRAGRGNQPQHFGDGTRLSIL.

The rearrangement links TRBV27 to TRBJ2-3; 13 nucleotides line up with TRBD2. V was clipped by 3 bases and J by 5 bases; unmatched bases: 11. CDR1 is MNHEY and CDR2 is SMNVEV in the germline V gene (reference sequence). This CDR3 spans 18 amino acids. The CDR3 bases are TGTGCCAGCAGTTTGGGGGCTTCACTAGCGGGAGGGGTAGATACGCAGTATTTT. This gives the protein CASSLGASLAGGVDTQYF.

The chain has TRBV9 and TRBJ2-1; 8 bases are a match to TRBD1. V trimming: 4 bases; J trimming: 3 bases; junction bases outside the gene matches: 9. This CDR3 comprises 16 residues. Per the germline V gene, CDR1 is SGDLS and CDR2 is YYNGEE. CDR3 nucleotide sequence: TGTGCCAGCAGCACCGGACAGGGTTATCTCTACAATGAGCAGTTCTTC. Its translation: CASSTGQGYLYNEQFF.

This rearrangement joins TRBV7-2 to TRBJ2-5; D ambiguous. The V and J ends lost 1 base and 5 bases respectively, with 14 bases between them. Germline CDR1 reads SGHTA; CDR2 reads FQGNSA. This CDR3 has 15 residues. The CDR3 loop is CASSLVSVAAETQYF. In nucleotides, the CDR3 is TGTGCCAGCAGCTTAGTGTCGGTCGCGGCGGAGACCCAGTACTTC.

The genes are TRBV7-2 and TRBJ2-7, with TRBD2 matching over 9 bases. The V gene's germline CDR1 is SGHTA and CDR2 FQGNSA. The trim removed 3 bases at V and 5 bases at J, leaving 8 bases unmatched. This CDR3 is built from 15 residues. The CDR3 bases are TGTGCCAGCAGCTTCCTGGCGGGAGGGGTCGACGAGCAGTACTTC. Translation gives CASSFLAGGVDEQYF.

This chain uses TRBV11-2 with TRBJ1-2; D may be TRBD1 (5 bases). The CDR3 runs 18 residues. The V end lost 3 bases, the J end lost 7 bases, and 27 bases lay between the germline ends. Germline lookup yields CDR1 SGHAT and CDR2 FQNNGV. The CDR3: CASSLRAWTSANWSGYTF. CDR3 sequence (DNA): TGTGCCAGCAGCTTGCGGGCCTGGACATCCGCGAATTGGAGTGGCTACACCTTC.

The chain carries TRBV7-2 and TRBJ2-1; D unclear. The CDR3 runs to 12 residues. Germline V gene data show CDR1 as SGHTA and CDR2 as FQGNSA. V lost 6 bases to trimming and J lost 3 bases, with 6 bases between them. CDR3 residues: CASSFYYNEQFF. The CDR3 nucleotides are TGTGCCAGCAGTTTTTACTACAATGAGCAGTTCTTC.

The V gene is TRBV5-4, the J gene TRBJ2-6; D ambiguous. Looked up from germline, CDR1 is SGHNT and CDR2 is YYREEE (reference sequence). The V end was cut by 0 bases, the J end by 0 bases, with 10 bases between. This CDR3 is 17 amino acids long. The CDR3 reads CASSLEVGYSGANVLTF. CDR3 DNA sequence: TGTGCCAGCAGCTTGGAGGTGGGATACTCTGGGGCCAACGTCCTGACTTTC. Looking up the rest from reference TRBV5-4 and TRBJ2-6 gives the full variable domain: ETGVTQSPTHLIKTRGQQVTLRCSSQSGHNTVSWYQQALGQGPQFIFQYYREEENGRGNFPPRFSGLQFPNYSSELNVNALELDDSALYLCASSLEVGYSGANVLTFGAGSRLTVL.